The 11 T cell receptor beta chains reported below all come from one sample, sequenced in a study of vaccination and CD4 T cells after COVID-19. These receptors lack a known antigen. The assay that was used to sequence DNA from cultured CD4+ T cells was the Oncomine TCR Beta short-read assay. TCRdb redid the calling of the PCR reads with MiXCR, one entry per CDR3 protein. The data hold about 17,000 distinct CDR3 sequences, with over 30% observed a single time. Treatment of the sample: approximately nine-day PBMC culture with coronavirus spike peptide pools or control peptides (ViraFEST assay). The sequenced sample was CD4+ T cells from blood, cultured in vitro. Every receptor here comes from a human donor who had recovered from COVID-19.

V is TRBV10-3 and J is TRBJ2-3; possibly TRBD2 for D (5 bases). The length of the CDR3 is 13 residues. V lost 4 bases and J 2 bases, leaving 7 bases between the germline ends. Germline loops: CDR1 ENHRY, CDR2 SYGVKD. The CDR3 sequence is CAISGADTDTQYF. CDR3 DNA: TGTGCCATCAGTGGAGCGGACACAGATACGCAGTATTTT.

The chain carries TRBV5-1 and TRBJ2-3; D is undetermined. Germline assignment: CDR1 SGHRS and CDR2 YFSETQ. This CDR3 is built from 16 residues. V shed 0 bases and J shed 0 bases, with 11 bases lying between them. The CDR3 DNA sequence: TGCGCCAGCAGCTTGGGGCAAGTGGGTAGCACAGATACGCAGTATTTT. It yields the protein CASSLGQVGSTDTQYF.

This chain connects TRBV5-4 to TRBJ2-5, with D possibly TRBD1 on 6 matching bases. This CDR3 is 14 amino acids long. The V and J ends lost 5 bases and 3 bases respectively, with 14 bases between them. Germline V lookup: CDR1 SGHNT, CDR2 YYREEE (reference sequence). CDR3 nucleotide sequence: TGTGCCAGCAGTCCCCGGGACAAAGAAGAGACCCAGTACTTC. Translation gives CASSPRDKEETQYF.

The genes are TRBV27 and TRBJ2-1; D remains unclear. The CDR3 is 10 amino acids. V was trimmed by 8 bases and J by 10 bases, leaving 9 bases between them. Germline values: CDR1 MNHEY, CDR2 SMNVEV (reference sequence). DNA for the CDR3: TGTGCCAGCCGTCTAGGGGAGCAGTTCTTC. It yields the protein CASRLGEQFF.

The CDR3 here is CASSQAGLTSNQPQHF. In DNA, the CDR3 is TGTGCCAGCAGCCAGGCAGGGCTAACCTCGAATCAGCCCCAGCATTTT. The chain is built from TRBV5-6 and TRBJ1-5, with a weak D call TRBD1 (5 bases). The V gene lost 4 bases and the J gene lost 4 bases, with 18 bases spanning the gap. The CDR3 runs to 16 residues. Germline CDR1 is SGHDT and CDR2 is YYEEEE.

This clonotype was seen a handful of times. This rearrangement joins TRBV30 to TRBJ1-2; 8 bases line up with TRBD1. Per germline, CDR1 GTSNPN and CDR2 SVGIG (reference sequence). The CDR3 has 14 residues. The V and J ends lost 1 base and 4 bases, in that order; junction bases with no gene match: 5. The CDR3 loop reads CAWSEQGAVYGYTF. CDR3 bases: TGTGCCTGGAGTGAGCAGGGGGCCGTCTATGGCTACACCTTC.

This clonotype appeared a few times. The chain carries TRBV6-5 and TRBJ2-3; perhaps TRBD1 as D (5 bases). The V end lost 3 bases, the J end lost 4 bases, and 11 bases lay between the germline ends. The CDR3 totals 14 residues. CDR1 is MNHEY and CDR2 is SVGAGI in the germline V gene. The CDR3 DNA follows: TGTGCCAGCAGTTATTCTACAGGAGCAGATACGCAGTATTTT. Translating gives CASSYSTGADTQYF.

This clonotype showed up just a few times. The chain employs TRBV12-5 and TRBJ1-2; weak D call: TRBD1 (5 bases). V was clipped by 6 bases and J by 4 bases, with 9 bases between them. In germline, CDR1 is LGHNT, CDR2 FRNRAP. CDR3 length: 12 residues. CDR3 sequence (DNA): TGTGCTAGTGGCCGGGACGGCTATGGCTACACCTTC. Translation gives CASGRDGYGYTF. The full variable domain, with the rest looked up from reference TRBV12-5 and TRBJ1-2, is DARVTQTPRHKVTEMGQEVTMRCQPILGHNTVFWYRQTMMQGLELLAYFRNRAPLDDSGMPKDRFSAEMPDATLATLKIQPSEPRDSAVYFCASGRDGYGYTFGSGTRLTVV.

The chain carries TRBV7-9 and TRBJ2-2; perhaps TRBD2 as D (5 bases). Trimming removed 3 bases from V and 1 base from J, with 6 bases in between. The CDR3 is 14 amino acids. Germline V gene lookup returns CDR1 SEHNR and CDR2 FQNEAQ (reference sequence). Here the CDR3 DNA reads TGTGCCAGCAGCTTGGCGGGGAACACCGGGGAGCTGTTTTTT. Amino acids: CASSLAGNTGELFF.

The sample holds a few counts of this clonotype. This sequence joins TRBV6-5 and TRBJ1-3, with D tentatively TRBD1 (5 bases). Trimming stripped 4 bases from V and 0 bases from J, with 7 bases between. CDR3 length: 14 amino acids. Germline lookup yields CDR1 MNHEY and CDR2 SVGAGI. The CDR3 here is CASSLDSSGNTIYF. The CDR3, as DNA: TGTGCCAGCAGTTTAGACAGCTCTGGAAACACCATATATTTT.

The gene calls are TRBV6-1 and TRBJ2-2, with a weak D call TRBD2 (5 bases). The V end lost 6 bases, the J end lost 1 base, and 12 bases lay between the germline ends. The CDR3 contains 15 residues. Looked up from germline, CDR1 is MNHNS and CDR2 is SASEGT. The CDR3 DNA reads TGTGCCAGCAGACGGACTTGGGAGAACACCGGGGAGCTGTTTTTT. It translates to CASRRTWENTGELFF.